The 16 T cell receptor beta chains reported below all come from one sample, sequenced in a study of T-cell reconstitution after alpha-beta-depleted transplantation in children. TCRbeta library preparation incorporated unique molecular identifiers. TCRdb re-called the PCR reads through MiXCR, storing one row per CDR3 protein. The data hold some 200,000 distinct CDR3 sequences, with under 8.5% observed a single time. This specimen consisted of PBMCs, obtained before TCRalphabeta/CD19-depleted stem cell transplant. Receptors originate from a boy between 2 and 10 years old with acute lymphoblastic leukemia, due to receive a stem cell transplant.

In its sample, this clonotype was seen a few times. This rearrangement joins TRBV12-3 or TRBV12-4 to TRBJ2-2, with 11 nucleotides matching TRBD2. CDR3 length: 16 residues. Trimming removed 6 bases from V and 3 bases from J; junction bases left unmatched: 6. Here the CDR3 reads CASSRSGRVDTGELFF. CDR3 nucleotides: TGTGCCAGCAGCCGTAGCGGGAGGGTCGACACCGGGGAGCTGTTTTTT.

This clonotype appeared many times. This sequence joins TRBV9 and TRBJ2-3, with D unclear. This CDR3 is built from 14 residues. V shed 0 bases and J shed 0 bases, with 5 bases lying between them. Per the germline V gene, CDR1 is SGDLS and CDR2 is YYNGEE. DNA for the CDR3: TGTGCCAGCAGCGTAGAGGCTAGCACAGATACGCAGTATTTT. Translating it yields CASSVEASTDTQYF.

This clonotype was seen many times. The chain couples TRBV4-3 to TRBJ2-2; TRBD2 aligns across 7 bases. Trimming removed 1 base from V and 1 base from J; junction bases left unmatched: 3. Germline lookup yields CDR1 LGHNA and CDR2 YSLEER. The CDR3 runs to 16 residues. As DNA, the CDR3 is TGCGCCAGCAGCCAAGGTCGCGGGAGGAACACCGGGGAGCTGTTTTTT. Translated, it gives CASSQGRGRNTGELFF.

This clonotype showed up just a few times. The J gene is TRBJ1-2, the V gene TRBV20-1; 8 bases are shared with TRBD1. The J segment lost 4 bases and the V segment lost 6 bases, leaving 10 bases of the junction unmatched. This CDR3 spans 14 amino acids. In germline, CDR1 is DFQATT, CDR2 SNEGSKA (reference sequence). In nucleotides, the CDR3 is TGCAGTGCCCGCAACGACAGGGGTGGCTATGGCTACACCTTC. Residues: CSARNDRGGYGYTF.

This sequence joins TRBV5-6 and TRBJ2-7; 15 bases are shared with TRBD2. Germline CDR1 SGHDT, CDR2 YYEEEE. Unmatched junction bases numbered 6, after V lost 2 bases and J lost 6 bases. The CDR3 covers 16 residues. The CDR3: CASSFRTSGRAGEQYF. CDR3 nucleotide sequence: TGTGCCAGCAGCTTCCGGACTAGCGGGAGGGCCGGCGAGCAGTACTTC.

This clonotype was seen a few times. The V call is TRBV20-1, the J call TRBJ1-4; no definite D call. The CDR3 runs 13 residues. Trimming removed 6 bases at V and 8 bases at J, with 16 bases between. Germline CDR1 is DFQATT and CDR2 is SNEGSKA (reference sequence). The CDR3 is CSAQHIVEEKLFF. CDR3 DNA sequence: TGCAGTGCCCAGCATATTGTTGAGGAAAAACTGTTTTTT.

In this sample, this clonotype turned up many times. The chain couples TRBV20-1 to TRBJ2-5; 12 bases map to TRBD2. Losses at the gene ends were 4 bases for V and 3 bases for J; bases not matched to a gene: 18. The germline V gene encodes CDR1 DFQATT and CDR2 SNEGSKA (reference sequence). The CDR3 covers 19 residues. CDR3: CSAKDPGTSGLGSEETQYF. CDR3 coding DNA: TGCAGTGCTAAGGACCCCGGGACTAGCGGGCTAGGGTCAGAAGAGACCCAGTACTTC.

The table lists this clonotype with many counts. V gene TRBV4-2 combines with J gene TRBJ2-1; TRBD2 is a possible D gene (6 bases). The CDR3 spans 15 residues. V shed 0 bases and J shed 9 bases, with 15 bases lying between them. Germline loops: CDR1 LGHNA, CDR2 YNFKEQ. The CDR3 here is CASSQDGAGSAEQFF. The DNA for the CDR3 is TGTGCCAGCAGCCAAGATGGTGCGGGATCGGCTGAGCAGTTCTTC.

This clonotype was counted ten times or more. The chain employs TRBV29-1 and TRBJ1-6; a possible D gene is TRBD1 (5 bases). V lost 3 bases, J lost 9 bases, and 9 bases lay in between. This CDR3 comprises 12 residues. CDR1 SQVTM and CDR2 ANQGSEA come from the germline V gene. The CDR3 DNA sequence: TGCAGCGTTGATCAGACAGCTTCACCCCTCCACTTT. This encodes CSVDQTASPLHF.

This clonotype was counted at least ten times. This chain uses TRBV12-3 or TRBV12-4 with TRBJ2-2; D is uncertain. This CDR3 has 15 residues. Trimming removed 2 bases at V and 2 bases at J, with 9 bases between. The DNA of the CDR3 is TGTGCCAGCAGTTTATCGGGTGTCAACACCGGGGAGCTGTTTTTT. Amino acids: CASSLSGVNTGELFF.

This clonotype was counted many times. The chain couples TRBV5-6 to TRBJ2-4, with 11 bases that match TRBD1. CDR3 size: 14 residues. V was pared by 2 bases and J by 6 bases, with 1 base of the junction left unmatched. Germline CDR1 SGHDT, CDR2 YYEEEE. CDR3 sequence: CASSFGTGGNIQYF. Here the CDR3 DNA reads TGTGCCAGCAGCTTTGGGACAGGGGGAAACATTCAGTACTTC.

This clonotype was counted many times. The rearrangement joins TRBV12-3 or TRBV12-4 to TRBJ2-3; 15 bases map to TRBD2. The CDR3 loop spans 17 amino acids. Trimming removed 6 bases from V and 5 bases from J; junction bases left unmatched: 9. CDR3 loop: CASSLHGLAGGIDTQYF. CDR3 sequence (DNA): TGTGCCAGCAGCCTACACGGACTAGCGGGGGGGATAGATACGCAGTATTTT.

This chain joins TRBV21-1 and TRBJ2-5; the table's D call of TRBD2 was not tested on the DNA. TRBV21-1 is described as a pseudogene. The CDR3 totals 15 residues. In DNA, the CDR3 is TGTGCCAGCAGCAAAGATGGGAGGACCGGAGAGACCCAGTACTTC. Protein: CASSKDGRTGETQYF.

This clonotype was counted many times. The rearrangement uses TRBV29-1 and TRBJ2-1; D is tentatively TRBD1 or TRBD2 (5 bases each). Looked up from germline, CDR1 is SQVTM and CDR2 is ANQGSEA. Trimming shortened V by 3 bases and J by 0 bases, and 12 bases separated the two germline ends. The CDR3 runs 15 residues. The CDR3 region has the DNA TGCAGCGTTGATGGGGCAGGGAGCTCCTACAATGAGCAGTTCTTC. Translated, it gives CSVDGAGSSYNEQFF.

This sequence joins TRBV4-2 and TRBJ1-2, with D hard to call. Per germline, CDR1 LGHNA and CDR2 YNFKEQ. Trimming removed 8 bases from V and 8 bases from J, with 18 bases in between. CDR3 length: 13 amino acids. CDR3 amino acids: CASQDRAPGGYTF. For the CDR3, the DNA is TGTGCCAGCCAAGATAGGGCTCCGGGAGGCTACACCTTC.

This clonotype turned up a few times. The chain recombines TRBV28 with TRBJ2-1, with TRBD2 matching over 13 bases. Germline V CDR1 and CDR2: MDHEN, SYDVKM. The CDR3 runs 19 residues. V lost 2 bases and J lost 0; bases outside the gene matches: 7. CDR3 sequence (DNA): TGTGCCAGCAGTTTACCGACTAGCGGGGGGAAAAGCTCCTACAATGAGCAGTTCTTC. Translation gives CASSLPTSGGKSSYNEQFF.